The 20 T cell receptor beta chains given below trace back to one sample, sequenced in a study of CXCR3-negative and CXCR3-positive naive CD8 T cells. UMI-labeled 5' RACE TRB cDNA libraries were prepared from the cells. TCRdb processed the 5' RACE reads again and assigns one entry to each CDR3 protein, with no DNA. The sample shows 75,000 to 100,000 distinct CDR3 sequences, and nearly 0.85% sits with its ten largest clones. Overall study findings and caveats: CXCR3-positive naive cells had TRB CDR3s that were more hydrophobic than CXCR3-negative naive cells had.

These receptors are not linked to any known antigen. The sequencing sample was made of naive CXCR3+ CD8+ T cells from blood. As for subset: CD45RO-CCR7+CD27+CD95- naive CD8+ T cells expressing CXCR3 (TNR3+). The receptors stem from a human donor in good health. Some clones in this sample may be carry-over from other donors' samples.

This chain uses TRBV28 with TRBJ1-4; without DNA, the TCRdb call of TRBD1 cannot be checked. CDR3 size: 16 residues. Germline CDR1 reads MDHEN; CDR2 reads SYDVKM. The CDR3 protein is CARGQDICATNEKLFF.

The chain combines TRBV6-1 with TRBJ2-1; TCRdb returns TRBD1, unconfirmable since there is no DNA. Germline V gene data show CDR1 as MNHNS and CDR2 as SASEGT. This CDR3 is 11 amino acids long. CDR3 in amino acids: CASRGSGEKFF.

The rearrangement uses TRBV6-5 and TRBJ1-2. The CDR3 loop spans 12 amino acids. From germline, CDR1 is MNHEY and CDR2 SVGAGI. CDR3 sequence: CASSGVNYGYTF.

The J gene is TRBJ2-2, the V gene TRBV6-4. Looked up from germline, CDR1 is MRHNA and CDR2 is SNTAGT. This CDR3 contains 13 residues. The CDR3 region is CASSEFQSGELFF.

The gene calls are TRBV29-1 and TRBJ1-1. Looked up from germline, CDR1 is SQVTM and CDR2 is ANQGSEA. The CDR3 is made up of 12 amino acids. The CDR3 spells CSAPYENTEAFF.

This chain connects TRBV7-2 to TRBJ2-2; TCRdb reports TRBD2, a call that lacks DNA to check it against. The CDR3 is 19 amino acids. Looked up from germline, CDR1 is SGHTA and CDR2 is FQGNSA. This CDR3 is CASSAPGLAGGPGTGELFF.

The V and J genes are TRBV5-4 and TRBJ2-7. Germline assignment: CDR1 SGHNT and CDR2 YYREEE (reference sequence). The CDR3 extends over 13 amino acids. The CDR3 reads CASSLKFSYEQYF.

The CDR3 region is CSVEKGPSYNEQFF. The chain is built from TRBV29-1 and TRBJ2-1; TCRdb's D call of TRBD1 is untestable without DNA. This CDR3 spans 14 amino acids. Germline CDR1 and CDR2: SQVTM and ANQGSEA.

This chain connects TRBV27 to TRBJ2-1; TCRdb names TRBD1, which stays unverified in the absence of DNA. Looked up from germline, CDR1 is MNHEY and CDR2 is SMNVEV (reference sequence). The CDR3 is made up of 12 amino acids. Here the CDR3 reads CASSFRGNEQFF.

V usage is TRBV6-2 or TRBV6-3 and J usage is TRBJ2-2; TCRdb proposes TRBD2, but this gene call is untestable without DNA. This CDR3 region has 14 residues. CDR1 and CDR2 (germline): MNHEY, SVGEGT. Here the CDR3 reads CASSLEGNTGELFF.

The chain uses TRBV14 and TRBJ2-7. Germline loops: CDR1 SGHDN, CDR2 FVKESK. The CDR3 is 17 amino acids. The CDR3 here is CASSQDDRDRRSYEQYF.

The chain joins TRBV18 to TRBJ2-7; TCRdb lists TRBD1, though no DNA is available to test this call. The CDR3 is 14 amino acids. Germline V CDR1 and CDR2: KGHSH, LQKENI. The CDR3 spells CASSLRDDSYEQYF.

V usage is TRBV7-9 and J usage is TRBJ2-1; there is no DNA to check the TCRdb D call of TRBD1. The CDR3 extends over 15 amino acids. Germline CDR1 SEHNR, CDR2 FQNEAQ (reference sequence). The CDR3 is CASTLGATERNEQFF.

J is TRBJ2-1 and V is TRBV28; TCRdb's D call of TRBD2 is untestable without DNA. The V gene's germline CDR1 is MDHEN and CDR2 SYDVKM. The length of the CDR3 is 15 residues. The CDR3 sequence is CASSDGLLSYNEQFF.

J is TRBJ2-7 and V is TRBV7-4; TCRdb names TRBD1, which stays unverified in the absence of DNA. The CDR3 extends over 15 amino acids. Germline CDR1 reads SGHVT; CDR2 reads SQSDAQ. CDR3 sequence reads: CASSLAGGPEYEQYF.

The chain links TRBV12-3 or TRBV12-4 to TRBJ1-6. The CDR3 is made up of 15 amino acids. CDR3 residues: CASSFPMAYDSPLHF.

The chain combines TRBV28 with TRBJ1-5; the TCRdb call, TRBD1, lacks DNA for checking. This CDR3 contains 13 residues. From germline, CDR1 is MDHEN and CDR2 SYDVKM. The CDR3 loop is CASRGQPSQPQHF.

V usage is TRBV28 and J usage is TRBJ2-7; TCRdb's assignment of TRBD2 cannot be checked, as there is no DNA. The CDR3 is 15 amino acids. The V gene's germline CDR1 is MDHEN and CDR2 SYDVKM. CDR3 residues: CASSLFTGPLYEQYF.

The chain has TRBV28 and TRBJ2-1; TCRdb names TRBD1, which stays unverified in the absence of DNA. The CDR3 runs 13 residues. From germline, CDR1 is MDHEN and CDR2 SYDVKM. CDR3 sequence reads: CASSLRGIDEQFF.

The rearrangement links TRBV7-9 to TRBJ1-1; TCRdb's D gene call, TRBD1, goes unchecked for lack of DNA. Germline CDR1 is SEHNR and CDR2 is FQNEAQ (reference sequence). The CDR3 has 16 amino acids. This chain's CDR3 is CASSSSRQGGYTEAFF.